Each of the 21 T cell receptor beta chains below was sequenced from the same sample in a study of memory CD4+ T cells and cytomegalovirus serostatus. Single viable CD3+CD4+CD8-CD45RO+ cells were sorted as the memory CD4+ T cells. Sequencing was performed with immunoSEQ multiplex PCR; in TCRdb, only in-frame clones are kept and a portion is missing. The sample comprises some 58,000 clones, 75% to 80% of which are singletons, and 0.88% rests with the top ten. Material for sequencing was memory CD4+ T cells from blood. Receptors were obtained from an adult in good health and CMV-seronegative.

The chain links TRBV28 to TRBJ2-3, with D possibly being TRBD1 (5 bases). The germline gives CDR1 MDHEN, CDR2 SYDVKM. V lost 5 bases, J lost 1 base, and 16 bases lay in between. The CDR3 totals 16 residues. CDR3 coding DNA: TGTGCCAGCAGTCCCCTTAGGGGATTCGGCACAGATACGCAGTATTTT. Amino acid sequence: CASSPLRGFGTDTQYF.

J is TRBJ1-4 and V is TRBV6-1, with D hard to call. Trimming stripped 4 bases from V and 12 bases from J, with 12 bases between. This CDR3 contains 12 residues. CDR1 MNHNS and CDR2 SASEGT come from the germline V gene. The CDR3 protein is CASSVQSLELFF. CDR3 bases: TGTGCCAGCAGTGTGCAGAGTTTAGAACTGTTTTTT.

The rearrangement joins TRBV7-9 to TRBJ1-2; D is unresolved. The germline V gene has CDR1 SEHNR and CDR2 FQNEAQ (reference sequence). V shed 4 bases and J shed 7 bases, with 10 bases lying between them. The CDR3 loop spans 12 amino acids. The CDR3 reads CASSSAEPGYTF. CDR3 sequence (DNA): TGTGCCAGCAGCTCCGCGGAGCCTGGCTACACCTTC.

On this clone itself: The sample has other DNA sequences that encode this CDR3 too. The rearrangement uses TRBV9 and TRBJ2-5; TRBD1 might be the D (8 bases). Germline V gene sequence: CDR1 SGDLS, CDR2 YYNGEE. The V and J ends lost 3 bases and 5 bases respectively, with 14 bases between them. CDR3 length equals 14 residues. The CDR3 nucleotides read TGTGCCAGCAGCGGTGGACAGGGAGGGGAGACCCAGTACTTC. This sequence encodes CASSGGQGGETQYF.

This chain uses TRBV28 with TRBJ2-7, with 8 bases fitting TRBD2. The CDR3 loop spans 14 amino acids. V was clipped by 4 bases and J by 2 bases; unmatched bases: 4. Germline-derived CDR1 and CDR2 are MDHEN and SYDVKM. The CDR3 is CASSSRGGAYEQYF. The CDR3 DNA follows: TGTGCCAGCAGTTCCCGGGGGGGGGCCTACGAGCAGTACTTC.

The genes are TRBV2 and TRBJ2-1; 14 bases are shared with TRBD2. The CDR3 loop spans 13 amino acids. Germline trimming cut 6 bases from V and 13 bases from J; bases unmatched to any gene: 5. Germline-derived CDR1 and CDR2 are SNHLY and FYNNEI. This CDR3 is CASREGLAGEQFF. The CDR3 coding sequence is TGTGCCAGCAGGGAGGGACTAGCGGGAGAACAGTTCTTC.

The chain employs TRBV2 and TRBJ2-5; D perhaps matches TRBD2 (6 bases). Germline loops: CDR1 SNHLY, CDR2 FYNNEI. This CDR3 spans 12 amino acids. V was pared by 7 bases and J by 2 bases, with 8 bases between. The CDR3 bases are TGTGCCAGCACTCGGGAGCAAGAGACCCAGTACTTC. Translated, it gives CASTREQETQYF. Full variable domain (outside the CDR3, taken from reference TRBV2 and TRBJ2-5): EPEVTQTPSHQVTQMGQEVILRCVPISNHLYFYWYRQILGQKVEFLVSFYNNEISEKSEIFDDQFSVERPDGSNFTLKIRSTKLEDSAMYFCASTREQETQYFGPGTRLLVL.

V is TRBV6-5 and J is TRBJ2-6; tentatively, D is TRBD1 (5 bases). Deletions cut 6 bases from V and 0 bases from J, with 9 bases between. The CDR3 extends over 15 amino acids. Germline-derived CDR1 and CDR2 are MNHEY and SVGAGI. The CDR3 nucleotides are TGTGCCAGCAGCCCCAGGGTCTCTGGGGCCAACGTCCTGACTTTC. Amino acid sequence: CASSPRVSGANVLTF.

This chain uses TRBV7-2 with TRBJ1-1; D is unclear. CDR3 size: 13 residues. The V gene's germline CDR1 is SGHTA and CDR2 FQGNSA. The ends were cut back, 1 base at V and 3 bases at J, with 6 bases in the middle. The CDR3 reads CASSLVSYTEAFF. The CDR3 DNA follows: TGTGCCAGCAGCTTAGTAAGTTACACTGAAGCTTTCTTT.

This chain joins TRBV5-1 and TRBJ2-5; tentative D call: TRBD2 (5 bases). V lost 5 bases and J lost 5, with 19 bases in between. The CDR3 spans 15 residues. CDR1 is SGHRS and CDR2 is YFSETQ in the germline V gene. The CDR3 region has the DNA TGCGCCAGCAGTCAAGTCGGGGTAGGCCGGGAGACCCAGTACTTC. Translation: CASSQVGVGRETQYF.

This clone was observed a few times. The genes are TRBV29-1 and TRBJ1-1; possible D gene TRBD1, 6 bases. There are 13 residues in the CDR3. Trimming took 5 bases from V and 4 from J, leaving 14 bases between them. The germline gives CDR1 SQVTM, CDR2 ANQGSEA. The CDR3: CSVRRGGATEAFF. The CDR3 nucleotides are TGCAGCGTTAGACGAGGGGGGGCCACTGAAGCTTTCTTT.

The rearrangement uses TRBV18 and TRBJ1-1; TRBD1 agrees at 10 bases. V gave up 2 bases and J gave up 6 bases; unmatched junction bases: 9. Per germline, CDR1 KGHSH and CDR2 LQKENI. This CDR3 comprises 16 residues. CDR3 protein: CASSPRVDRGGAEAFF. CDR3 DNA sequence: TGTGCCAGCTCACCAAGAGTGGACAGGGGGGGAGCTGAAGCTTTCTTT.

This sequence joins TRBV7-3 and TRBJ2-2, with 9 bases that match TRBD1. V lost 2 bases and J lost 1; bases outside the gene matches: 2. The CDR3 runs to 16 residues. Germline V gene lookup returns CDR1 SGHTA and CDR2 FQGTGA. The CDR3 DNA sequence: TGTGCCAGCAGCTTAGGGGGACAGGGGAACACCGGGGAGCTGTTTTTT. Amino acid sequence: CASSLGGQGNTGELFF.

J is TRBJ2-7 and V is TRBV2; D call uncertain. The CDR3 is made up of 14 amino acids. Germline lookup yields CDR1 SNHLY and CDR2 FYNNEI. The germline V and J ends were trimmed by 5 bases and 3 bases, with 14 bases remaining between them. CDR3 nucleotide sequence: TGTGCCAGCAGTAGAGACGCCGGTGGCTACGAGCAGTACTTC. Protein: CASSRDAGGYEQYF. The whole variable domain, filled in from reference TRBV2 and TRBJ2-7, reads EPEVTQTPSHQVTQMGQEVILRCVPISNHLYFYWYRQILGQKVEFLVSFYNNEISEKSEIFDDQFSVERPDGSNFTLKIRSTKLEDSAMYFCASSRDAGGYEQYFGPGTRLTVT.

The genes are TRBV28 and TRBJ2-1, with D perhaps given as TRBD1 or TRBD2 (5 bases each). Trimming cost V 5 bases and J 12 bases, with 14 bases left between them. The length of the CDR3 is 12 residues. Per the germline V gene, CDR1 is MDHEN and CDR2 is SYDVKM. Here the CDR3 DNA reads TGTGCCAGCAGTCCTTCCGGGACCGGGCAGTTCTTC. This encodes CASSPSGTGQFF.

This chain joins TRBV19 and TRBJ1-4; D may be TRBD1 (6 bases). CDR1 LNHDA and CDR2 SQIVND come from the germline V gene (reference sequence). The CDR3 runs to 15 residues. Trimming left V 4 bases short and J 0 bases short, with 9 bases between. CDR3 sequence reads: CASSRTVATNEKLFF. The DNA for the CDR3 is TGTGCCAGTAGTAGGACAGTTGCAACTAATGAAAAACTGTTTTTT.

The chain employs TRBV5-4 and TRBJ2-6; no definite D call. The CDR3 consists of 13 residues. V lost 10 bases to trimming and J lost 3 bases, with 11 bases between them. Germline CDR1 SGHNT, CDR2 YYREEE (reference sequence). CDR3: CAGLWYGANVLTF. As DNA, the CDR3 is TGTGCCGGCCTATGGTATGGGGCCAACGTCCTGACTTTC.

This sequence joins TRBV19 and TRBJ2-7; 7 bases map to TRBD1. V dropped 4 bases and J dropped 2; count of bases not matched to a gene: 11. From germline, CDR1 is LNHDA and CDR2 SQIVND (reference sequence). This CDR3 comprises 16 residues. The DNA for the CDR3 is TGTGCCAGTAGTAACCCCCGTGGGCAGGGGGCCTACGAGCAGTACTTC. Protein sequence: CASSNPRGQGAYEQYF.

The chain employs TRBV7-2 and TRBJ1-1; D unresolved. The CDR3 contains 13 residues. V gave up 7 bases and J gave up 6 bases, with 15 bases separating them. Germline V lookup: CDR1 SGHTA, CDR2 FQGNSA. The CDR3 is CASNDAGAAEAFF. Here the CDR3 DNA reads TGTGCCAGCAACGACGCGGGTGCCGCTGAAGCTTTCTTT. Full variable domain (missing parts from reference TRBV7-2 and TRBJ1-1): GAGVSQSPSNKVTEKGKDVELRCDPISGHTALYWYRQSLGQGLEFLIYFQGNSAPDKSGLPSDRFSAERTGGSVSTLTIQRTQQEDSAVYLCASNDAGAAEAFFGQGTRLTVV.

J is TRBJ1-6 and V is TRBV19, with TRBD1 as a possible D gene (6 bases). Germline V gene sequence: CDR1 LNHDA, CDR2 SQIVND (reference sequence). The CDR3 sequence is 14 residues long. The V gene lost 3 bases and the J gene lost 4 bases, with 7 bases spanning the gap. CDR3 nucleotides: TGTGCCAGTAGTATCCAGGGGTATAATTCACCCCTCCACTTT. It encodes CASSIQGYNSPLHF. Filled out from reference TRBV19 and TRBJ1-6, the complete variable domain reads DGGITQSPKYLFRKEGQNVTLSCEQNLNHDAMYWYRQDPGQGLRLIYYSQIVNDFQKGDIAEGYSVSREKKESFPLTVTSAQKNPTAFYLCASSIQGYNSPLHFGNGTRLTVT.

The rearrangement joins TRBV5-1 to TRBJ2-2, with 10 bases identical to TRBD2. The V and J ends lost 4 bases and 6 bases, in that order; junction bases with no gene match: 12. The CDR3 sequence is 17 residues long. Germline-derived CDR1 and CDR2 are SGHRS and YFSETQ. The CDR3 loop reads CASSANSGGRKAGELFF. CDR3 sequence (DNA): TGCGCCAGCAGCGCAAATAGCGGGGGGAGAAAGGCCGGGGAGCTGTTTTTT.